This entry lists 6 T cell receptor beta chains sequenced from one sample in a study of blood T cell repertoires in COVID-19. Profiling relied on immunoSEQ multiplex PCR, and the TCRdb table lists in-frame clones only, not all of them. The sample carries around 320,000 clones, roughly 89% recorded once. Sequencing was carried out using peripheral blood. Receptor source: a woman aged 30 to 39 with COVID-19, enrolled during active disease.

The V call is TRBV25-1, the J call TRBJ1-1; no clear D gene. Germline CDR1 reads MGHDK; CDR2 reads SYGVNS. The CDR3 covers 13 residues. V was pared by 5 bases and J by 5 bases, with 12 bases between. The chain's CDR3 is CASSPPGITEAFF. The CDR3 bases are TGTGCCAGCAGTCCACCCGGTATTACTGAAGCTTTCTTT.

This clone was detected many times. The gene calls are TRBV10-2 and TRBJ2-5; 10 bases fit TRBD1. The CDR3 is 15 amino acids. The V gene's germline CDR1 is WSHSY and CDR2 SAAADI. V lost 4 bases and J lost 7; bases outside the gene matches: 9. The CDR3 here is CASSGTGGPAGTQYF. The CDR3 bases are TGCGCCAGCAGTGGGACAGGGGGTCCAGCGGGGACCCAGTACTTC.

V gene TRBV7-9 combines with J gene TRBJ2-5, with TRBD1 as a possible D gene (7 bases). There are 15 residues in the CDR3. V was shortened by 2 bases and J by 4 bases, with 14 bases between the two germline ends. The germline gives CDR1 SEHNR, CDR2 FQNEAQ (reference sequence). The CDR3 DNA is TGTGCCAGCAGCTTAATCAGGGGGGCCACAGAGACCCAGTACTTC. Translation gives CASSLIRGATETQYF.

The gene calls are TRBV28 and TRBJ1-6; possible D gene TRBD1, 6 bases. V dropped 4 bases and J dropped 5 bases, with 18 bases sitting between them. Per the germline V gene, CDR1 is MDHEN and CDR2 is SYDVKM. CDR3 length equals 17 residues. The CDR3 protein is CASSSPGGGPNNSPLHF. The CDR3 bases are TGTGCCAGCAGTTCCCCTGGGGGCGGGCCCAATAATTCACCCCTCCACTTT.

This rearrangement joins TRBV28 to TRBJ2-7; D possibly corresponds to TRBD1 (5 bases). Germline-derived CDR1 and CDR2 are MDHEN and SYDVKM. V lost 2 bases and J 3 bases, leaving 8 bases between the germline ends. The CDR3 is 13 residues long. DNA of the CDR3: TGTGCCAGCAGTTTAGGGCAGGGCTACGAGCAGTACTTC. It encodes CASSLGQGYEQYF.

The chain couples TRBV2 to TRBJ1-2; no clear D. Germline V lookup: CDR1 SNHLY, CDR2 FYNNEI. This CDR3 is built from 11 residues. With 1 base removed from V and 7 bases from J, the gap between germline ends came to 4 bases. The CDR3 sequence: CASSEGSGYTF. CDR3 nucleotide sequence: TGTGCCAGCAGTGAAGGGAGTGGCTACACCTTC.